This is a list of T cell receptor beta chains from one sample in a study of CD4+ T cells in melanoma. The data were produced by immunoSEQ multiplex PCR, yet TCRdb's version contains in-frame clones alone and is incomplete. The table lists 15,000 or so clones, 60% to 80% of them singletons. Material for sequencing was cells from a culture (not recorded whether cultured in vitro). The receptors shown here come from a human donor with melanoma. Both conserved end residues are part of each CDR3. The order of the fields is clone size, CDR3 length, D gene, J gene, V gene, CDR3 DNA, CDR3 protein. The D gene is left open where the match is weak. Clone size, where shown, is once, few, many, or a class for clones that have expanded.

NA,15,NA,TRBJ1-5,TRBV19,TGTGCCAGTAGTCGGCGATGGGGGGGGGCGTTCCCCCAGCATTTT,CASSRRWGGAFPQHF
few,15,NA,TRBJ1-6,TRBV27,TGTGCCAGCAGTTTGGTTTCTCCTTCGCTCACTAGGGTCCACTTT,CASSLVSPSLTRVHF
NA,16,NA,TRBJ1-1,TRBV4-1,TGCGCCAGCAGCCCGGGACCGGCAAGGGGGAACACTGAAGCTTTCTTT,CASSPGPARGNTEAFF
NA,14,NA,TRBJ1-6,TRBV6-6,TGTGCCAGCGACGTGGGGGTAATTAATTCACCCCTCCACTTT,CASDVGVINSPLHF
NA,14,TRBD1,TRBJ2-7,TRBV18,TGTGCCAGCTCATCGGACAGGGTCTCCTACGAGCAGTACTTC,CASSSDRVSYEQYF
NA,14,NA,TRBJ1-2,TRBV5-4,TGTGCCAGCAGCCTCCGAAATCAATACTATGGCTACACCTTC,CASSLRNQYYGYTF
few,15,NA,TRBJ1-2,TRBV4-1,TGCGCCAGCAGCCCCCCTCCCGGGGCGCGGGATGGCTACACCTTC,CASSPPPGARDGYTF
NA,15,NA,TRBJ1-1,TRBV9,TGTGCCAGCAGCGTAGCTGGTCGGATGAACACTGAAGCTTTCTTT,CASSVAGRMNTEAFF
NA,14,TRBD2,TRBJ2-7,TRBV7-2,TGTGCCAGCAGAGCCCCCGGGGGGACCTACGAGCAGTACTTC,CASRAPGGTYEQYF
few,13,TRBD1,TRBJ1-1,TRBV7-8,TGTGCCAGCAGCTTAACAGGGGCCACTGAAGCTTTCTTT,CASSLTGATEAFF
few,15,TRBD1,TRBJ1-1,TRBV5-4,TGTGCCAGCAGCTCACGGACAGGAGCAAGCGCGGAAGCTTTCTTT,CASSSRTGASAEAFF
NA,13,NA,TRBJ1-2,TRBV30,TGTGCCTGGAAAGTACGCGGCGGGAATGGCTACACCTTC,CAWKVRGGNGYTF
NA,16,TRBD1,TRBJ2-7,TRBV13,TGTGCCAGCAGCTACCCGACCGGGACAGGACACTACGAGCAGTACTTC,CASSYPTGTGHYEQYF
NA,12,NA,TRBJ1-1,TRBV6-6,TGTGCCAGCAGCCCCCCAGGAGAACGAGCTTTCTTT,CASSPPGERAFF
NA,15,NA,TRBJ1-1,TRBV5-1,TGCGCCAGCAGCTGGAGACAGTCGAGGATCACTGAAGCTTTCTTT,CASSWRQSRITEAFF
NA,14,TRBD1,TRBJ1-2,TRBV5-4,TGTGCCAGCAAAAGGACAGGGACCGCCTATGGCTACACCTTC,CASKRTGTAYGYTF
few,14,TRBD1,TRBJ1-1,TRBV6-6,TGTGCCAGCAGACCGGGACAGAAGAACACTGAAGCTTTCTTT,CASRPGQKNTEAFF
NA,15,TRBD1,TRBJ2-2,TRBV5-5,TGTGCCAGCAGCTGGGGGACAGGGGACACCGGGGAGCTGTTTTTT,CASSWGTGDTGELFF
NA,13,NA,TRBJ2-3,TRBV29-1,TGCAGCGCAGGACTCAGGGGGGGCGATACGCAGTATTTT,CSAGLRGGDTQYF
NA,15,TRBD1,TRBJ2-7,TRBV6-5,TGTGCCAGCAGCTCAGGGACAGGGCTCTCCTACGAGCAGTACTTC,CASSSGTGLSYEQYF